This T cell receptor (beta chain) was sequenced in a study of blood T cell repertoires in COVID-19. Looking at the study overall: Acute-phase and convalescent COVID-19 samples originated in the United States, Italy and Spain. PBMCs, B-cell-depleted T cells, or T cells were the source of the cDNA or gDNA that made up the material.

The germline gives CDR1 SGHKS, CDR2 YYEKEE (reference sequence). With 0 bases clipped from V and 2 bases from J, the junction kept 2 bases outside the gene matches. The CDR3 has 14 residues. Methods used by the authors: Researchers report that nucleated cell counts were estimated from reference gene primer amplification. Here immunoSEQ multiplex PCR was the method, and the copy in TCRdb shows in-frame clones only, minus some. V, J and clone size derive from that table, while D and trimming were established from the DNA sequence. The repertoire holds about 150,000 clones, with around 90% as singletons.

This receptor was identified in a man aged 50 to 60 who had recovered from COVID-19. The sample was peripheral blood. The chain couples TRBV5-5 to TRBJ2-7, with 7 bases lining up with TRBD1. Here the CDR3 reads CASSLEGQTYEQYF. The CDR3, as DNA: TGTGCCAGCAGCTTGGAGGGACAGACCTACGAGCAGTACTTC.